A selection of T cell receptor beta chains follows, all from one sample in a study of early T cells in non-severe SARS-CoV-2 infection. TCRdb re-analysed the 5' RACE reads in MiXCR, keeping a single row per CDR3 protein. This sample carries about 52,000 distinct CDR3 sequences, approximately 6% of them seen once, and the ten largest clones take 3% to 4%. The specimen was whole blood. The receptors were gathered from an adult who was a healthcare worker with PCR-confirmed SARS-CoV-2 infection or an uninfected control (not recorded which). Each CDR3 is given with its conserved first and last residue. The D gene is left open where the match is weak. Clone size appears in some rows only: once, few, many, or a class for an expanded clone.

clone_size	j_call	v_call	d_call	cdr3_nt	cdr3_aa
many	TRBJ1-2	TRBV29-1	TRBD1	TGCAGCGTGATCAGACAGGGAGACGTCTATGGCTACACCTTC	CSVIRQGDVYGYTF
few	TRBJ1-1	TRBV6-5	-	TGTGCCAGCAGTTATATGGGGAACACTGAAGCTTTCTTT	CASSYMGNTEAFF
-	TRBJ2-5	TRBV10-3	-	TGTGCCATCAGTGAGGACAGGGAGGGCCCACAAGAGACCCAGTACTTC	CAISEDREGPQETQYF
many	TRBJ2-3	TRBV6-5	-	TGTGCCAGCAGTTCCAGGGCCCGCCCAGATACGCAGTATTTT	CASSSRARPDTQYF
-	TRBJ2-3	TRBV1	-	TGCACCAGCAGCCGAGATTATACGCAGTATTTT	CTSSRDYTQYF
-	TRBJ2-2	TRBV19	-	TGTGCCAGTAGTAAGGGGCTTTTCGCGAACACCGGGGAGCTGTTTTTT	CASSKGLFANTGELFF
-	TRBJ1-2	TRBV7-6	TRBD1	TGTGCCAGCAGCTCAGGGACCGGGACAGGGCTCGGCTACACCTTC	CASSSGTGTGLGYTF
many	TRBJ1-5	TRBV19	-	TGTGCCAGTACTCCTACAGGGAGCAATCAGCCCCAGCATTTT	CASTPTGSNQPQHF
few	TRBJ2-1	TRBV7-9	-	TGTGCCAGCAGCTTCCCCAAAGGGATTTTGAATGAGCAGTTCTTC	CASSFPKGILNEQFF
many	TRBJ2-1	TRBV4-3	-	TGCGCCAGCAGCCAAGAGTGGCGGGGTGGCAATGAGCAGTTCTTC	CASSQEWRGGNEQFF
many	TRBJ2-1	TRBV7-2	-	TGTGCCAGCAGCTGGGCCGCGATCCCTAGAGTGGTCTTATCCTGGAATGAGCAGTTCTTC	CASSWAAIPRVVLSWNEQFF
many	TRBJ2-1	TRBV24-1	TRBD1	TGTGCCACCAGTCGTGGCAGGGGGCCCTACAATGAGCAGTTCTTC	CATSRGRGPYNEQFF
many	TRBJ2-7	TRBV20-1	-	TGCAGTGCTAGAACAAGACAGAGCTCCTACGAGCAGTACTTC	CSARTRQSSYEQYF
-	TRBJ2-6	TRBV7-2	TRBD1	TGTGCCAGCACAAAGGGCCAGGGGGCGTCTGGGGCCAACGTCCTGACTTTC	CASTKGQGASGANVLTF
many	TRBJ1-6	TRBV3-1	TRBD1	TGTGCCAGCAGCCATAGAAGGACAGGGGATTCACCCCTCCACTTT	CASSHRRTGDSPLHF
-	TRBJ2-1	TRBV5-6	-	TGTGCCAGCAGCTTGGATGACAGCAATGAGCAGTTCTTC	CASSLDDSNEQFF
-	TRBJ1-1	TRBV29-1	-	TGCAGCGTTGAAATGGGGCAGGCCAACACTGAAGCTTTCTTT	CSVEMGQANTEAFF
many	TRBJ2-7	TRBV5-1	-	TGCGCCAGCAGCTTGGCAGGAACACTCTACGAGCAGTACTTC	CASSLAGTLYEQYF
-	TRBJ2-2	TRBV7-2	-	TGTGCCAGCAGCCCGCGTCCAAGTTCCGGCACCGGGGAGCTGTTTTTT	CASSPRPSSGTGELFF
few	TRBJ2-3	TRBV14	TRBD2	TGTGCCAGCAGCCGTCTGGCGGGGGTGGCGGATACGCAGTATTTT	CASSRLAGVADTQYF
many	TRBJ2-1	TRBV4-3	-	TGCGCCAGCAGCCTCTCCTACAATGAGCAGTTCTTC	CASSLSYNEQFF
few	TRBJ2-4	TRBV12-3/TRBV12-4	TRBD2	TGTGCCAGCAGTGTCGGGACTAGCGGGGTTAACATTCAGTACTTC	CASSVGTSGVNIQYF
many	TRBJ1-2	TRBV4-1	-	TGCGCCAGCAGCCAAGGAGGGGCAGGGGACTATGGCTACACCTTC	CASSQGGAGDYGYTF
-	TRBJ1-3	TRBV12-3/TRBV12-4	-	TGTGCCAGACAGAGTTGGATGCAGAACCATGGAAACACCATATATTTT	CARQSWMQNHGNTIYF
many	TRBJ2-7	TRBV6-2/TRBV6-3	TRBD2	TGTGCCAGCAAGGGTCGGAACGGGGGGTACGAGCAGTACTTC	CASKGRNGGYEQYF
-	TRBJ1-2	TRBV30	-	TGTGCCTGGTCCCCGGCGGGGGGCATCTATGGCTACACCTTC	CAWSPAGGIYGYTF
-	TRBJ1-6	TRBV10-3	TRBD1	TGTGCCATCGCCGGACAGGGCGGTTCACCCCTCCACTTT	CAIAGQGGSPLHF
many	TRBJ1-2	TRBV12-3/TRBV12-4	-	TGTGCCAGCAGTCGGGACGGCTACTATGGCTACACCTTC	CASSRDGYYGYTF
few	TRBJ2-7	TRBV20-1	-	TGCAGTGCTAGACAAGCACAGGGCGGGAGCTCCTACGAGCAGTACTTC	CSARQAQGGSSYEQYF
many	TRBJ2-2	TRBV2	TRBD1	TGTGCCAGCAGTGATGGGACAGGGGGACTAGGGGAGCTGTTTTTT	CASSDGTGGLGELFF
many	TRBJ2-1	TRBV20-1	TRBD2	TGCAGTGCTCCGCCAGCGGGGGTTCCCAATGAGCAGTTCTTC	CSAPPAGVPNEQFF
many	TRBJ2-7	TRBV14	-	TGTGCCAGTAGCCAAGAAGTTGGGACTCACTACGAGCAGTACTTC	CASSQEVGTHYEQYF
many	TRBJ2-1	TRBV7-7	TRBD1	TGTGCTAGCAGCTTATCAACAGGGGGCTTCTACAATGAGCAGTTCTTC	CASSLSTGGFYNEQFF
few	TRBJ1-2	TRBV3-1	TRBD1	TGTGCCAGCAGCCAAGATCTAAGACAGGGGCCGGGCTACACCTTC	CASSQDLRQGPGYTF
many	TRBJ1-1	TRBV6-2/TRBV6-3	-	TGTGCCACCCAGGGTGCTGAAGCTTTCTTT	CATQGAEAFF
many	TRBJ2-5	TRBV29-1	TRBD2	TGCAGCGTTGTTGGCGGGGGGGAAGGGTCGTTGGAGACCCAGTACTTC	CSVVGGGEGSLETQYF
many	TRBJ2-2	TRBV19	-	TGTGCCAGTAGGATCGGACCGAACACCGGGGAGCTGTTTTTT	CASRIGPNTGELFF
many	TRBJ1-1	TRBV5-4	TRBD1	TGTGCCAGCAGCCCGGGACAGGGGGGGACAGCTTTCTTT	CASSPGQGGTAFF
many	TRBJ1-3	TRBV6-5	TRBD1	TGTGCCAGCAGTTACGCTGGACAGGGGATACATAGTGGAAACACCATATATTTT	CASSYAGQGIHSGNTIYF
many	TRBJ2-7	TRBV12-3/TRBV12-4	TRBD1	TGTGCCAGCAGTCAGGGACAGATTTTAAACGAGCAGTACTTC	CASSQGQILNEQYF
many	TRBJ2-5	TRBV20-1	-	TGCAGTGCTCCGCTTCCGACCTGGTACCAAGAGACCCAGTACTTC	CSAPLPTWYQETQYF
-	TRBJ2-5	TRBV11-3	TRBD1	TGTGCCAGCAGCTTAACAGGGGACGTAGTGACCCAGTACTTC	CASSLTGDVVTQYF
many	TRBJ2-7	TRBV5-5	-	TGTGCCAGCAGCTTGGTAGGCTGGTACTCCTACGAGCAGTACTTC	CASSLVGWYSYEQYF
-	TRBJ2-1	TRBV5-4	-	TGTGCCAGCAGATTTGAACAGGGTGGCGGGCAGTTCTTC	CASRFEQGGGQFF